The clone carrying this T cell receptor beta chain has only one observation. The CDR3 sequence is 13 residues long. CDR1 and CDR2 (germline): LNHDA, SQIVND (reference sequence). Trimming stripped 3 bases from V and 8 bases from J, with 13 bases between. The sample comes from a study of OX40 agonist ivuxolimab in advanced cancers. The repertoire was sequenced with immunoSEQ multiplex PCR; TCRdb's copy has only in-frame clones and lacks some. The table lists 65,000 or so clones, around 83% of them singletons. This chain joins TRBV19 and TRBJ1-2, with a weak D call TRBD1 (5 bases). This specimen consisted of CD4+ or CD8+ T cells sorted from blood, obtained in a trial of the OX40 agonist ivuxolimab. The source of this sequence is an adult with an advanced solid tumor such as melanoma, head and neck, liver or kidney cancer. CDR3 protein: CASSIRRGGGYTF. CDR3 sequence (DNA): TGTGCCAGTAGTATCCGGCGTGGGGGAGGCTACACCTTC.